The clone carrying this T cell receptor beta chain was detected many times. No antigen is known for it. Unique molecular identifiers tagged the TCRbeta library. TCRdb reprocessed the PCR reads via MiXCR and lists one record per CDR3 protein. The data hold 700,000 or so distinct CDR3 sequences, with around 13% observed a single time. This entry comes from a study of T-cell reconstitution after alpha-beta-depleted transplantation in children. Overall study findings and caveats: Diversity and T-cell counts at one year after transplant derived mostly from new T cells. Diversity of TCRbeta at day 60 was high in some patients, arising from surviving recipient T cells and thymic progenitors. Several hundred expanded graft clones reportedly were the source of alpha-beta T cells about two months after transplant.

Trimming removed 5 bases at V and 6 bases at J, with 23 bases between. Germline V lookup: CDR1 SGHAT, CDR2 FQNNGV. The CDR3 is 17 residues long. The sequencing used PBMCs, collected before TCRalphabeta/CD19-depleted stem cell transplant. The sequence came from a girl aged 2-10 years with congenital amegakaryocytic thrombocytopenia, due to receive a stem cell transplant. The chain employs TRBV11-2 and TRBJ2-1; D might be TRBD2 (6 bases). DNA of the CDR3: TGTGCCAGCAGCCCTCTAGCGTCGCTCCCCCGAGGCAATGAGCAGTTCTTC. Translating gives CASSPLASLPRGNEQFF.